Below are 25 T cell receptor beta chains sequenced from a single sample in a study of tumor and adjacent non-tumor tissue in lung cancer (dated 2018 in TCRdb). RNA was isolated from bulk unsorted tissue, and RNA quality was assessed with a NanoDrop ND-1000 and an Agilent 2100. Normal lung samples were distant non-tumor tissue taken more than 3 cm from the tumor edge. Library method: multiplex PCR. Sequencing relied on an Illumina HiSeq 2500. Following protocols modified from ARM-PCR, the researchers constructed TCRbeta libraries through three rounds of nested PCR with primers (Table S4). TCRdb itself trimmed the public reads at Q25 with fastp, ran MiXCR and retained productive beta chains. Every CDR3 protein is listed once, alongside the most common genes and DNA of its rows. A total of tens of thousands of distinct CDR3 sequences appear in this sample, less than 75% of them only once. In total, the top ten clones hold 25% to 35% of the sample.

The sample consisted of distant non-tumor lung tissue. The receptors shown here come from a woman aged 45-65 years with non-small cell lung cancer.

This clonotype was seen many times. The chain's CDR3 is CSARVGQVNTEAFF. The CDR3 region has the DNA TGCAGTGCTAGAGTCGGACAGGTAAACACTGAAGCTTTCTTT. This sequence joins TRBV20-1 and TRBJ1-1; 7 bases are a match to TRBD1. The V and J ends lost 1 base and 2 bases, in that order; junction bases with no gene match: 4. CDR1 is DFQATT and CDR2 is SNEGSKA in the germline V gene (reference sequence). The length of the CDR3 is 14 residues.

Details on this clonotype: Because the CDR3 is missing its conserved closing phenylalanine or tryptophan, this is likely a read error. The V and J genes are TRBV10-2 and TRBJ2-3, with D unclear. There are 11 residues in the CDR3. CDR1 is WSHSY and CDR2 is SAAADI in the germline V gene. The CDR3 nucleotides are TGCCCCAGCAGTGAGGCAGATACGCAGTATCTT. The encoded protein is CPSSEADTQYL.

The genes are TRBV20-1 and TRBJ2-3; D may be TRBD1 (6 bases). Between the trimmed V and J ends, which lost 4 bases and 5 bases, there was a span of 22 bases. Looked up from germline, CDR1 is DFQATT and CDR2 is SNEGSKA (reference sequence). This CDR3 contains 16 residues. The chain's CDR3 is CSAIKSRDRTVDTQYF. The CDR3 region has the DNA TGCAGTGCTATTAAATCCCGGGACCGGACAGTAGATACGCAGTATTTT.

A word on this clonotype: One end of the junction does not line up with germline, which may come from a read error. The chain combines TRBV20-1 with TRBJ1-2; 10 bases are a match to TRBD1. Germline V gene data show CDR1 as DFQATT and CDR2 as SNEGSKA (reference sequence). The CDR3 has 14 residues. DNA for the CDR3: TGCAGTGCTATACAGGACAGGGGGAGTTATGGCTACATCTTC. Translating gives CSAIQDRGSYGYIF.

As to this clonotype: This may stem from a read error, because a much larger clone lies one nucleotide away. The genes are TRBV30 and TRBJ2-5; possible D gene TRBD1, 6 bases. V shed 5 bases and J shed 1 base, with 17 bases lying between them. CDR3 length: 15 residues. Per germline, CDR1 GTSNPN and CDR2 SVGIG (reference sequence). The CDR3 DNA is TGTGCCTGGGGTACCAGGACAGCACTCCAAGAGACCCAGTACTTC. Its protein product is CAWGTRTALQETQYF.

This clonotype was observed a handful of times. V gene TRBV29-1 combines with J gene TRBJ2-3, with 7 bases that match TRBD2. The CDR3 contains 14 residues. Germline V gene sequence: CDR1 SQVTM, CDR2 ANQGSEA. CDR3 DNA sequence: TGCAGGGGGTACGGCGGGAGATTCACAGATACGCAGTATTTT. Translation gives CRGYGGRFTDTQYF.

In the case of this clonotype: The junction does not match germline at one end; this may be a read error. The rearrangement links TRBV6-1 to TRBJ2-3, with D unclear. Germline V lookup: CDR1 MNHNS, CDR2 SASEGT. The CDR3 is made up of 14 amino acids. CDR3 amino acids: CASSEFGERDTQYF. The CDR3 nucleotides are TGTGCCAGTAGTGAATTTGGGGAAAGGGATACGCAGTATTTT.

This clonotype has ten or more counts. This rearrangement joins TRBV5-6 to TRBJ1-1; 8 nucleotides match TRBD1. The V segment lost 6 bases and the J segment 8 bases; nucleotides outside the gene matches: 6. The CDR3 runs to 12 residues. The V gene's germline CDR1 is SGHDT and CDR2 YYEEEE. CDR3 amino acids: CASTPQGGEAFF. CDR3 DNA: TGTGCCAGCACGCCACAGGGGGGCGAAGCTTTCTTT. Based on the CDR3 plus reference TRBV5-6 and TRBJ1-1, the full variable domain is DAGVTQSPTHLIKTRGQQVTLRCSPKSGHDTVSWYQQALGQGPQFIFQYYEEEERQRGNFPDRFSGHQFPNYSSELNVNALLLGDSALYLCASTPQGGEAFFGQGTRLTVV.

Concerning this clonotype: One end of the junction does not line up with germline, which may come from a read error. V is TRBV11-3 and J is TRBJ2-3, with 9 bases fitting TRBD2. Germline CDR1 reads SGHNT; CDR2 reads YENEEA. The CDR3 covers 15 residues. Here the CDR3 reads CASSLGGRATETQYF. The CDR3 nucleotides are TGTGCCAGCAGTTTAGGCGGGAGGGCTACAGAAACGCAGTATTTT.

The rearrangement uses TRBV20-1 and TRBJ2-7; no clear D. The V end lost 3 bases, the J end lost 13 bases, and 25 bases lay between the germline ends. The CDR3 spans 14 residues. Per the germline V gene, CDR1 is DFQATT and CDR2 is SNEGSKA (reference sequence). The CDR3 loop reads CSASREGTCCELYF. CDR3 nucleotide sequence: TGCAGTGCTAGCCGAGAAGGCACGTGCTGCGAGCTATACTTC.

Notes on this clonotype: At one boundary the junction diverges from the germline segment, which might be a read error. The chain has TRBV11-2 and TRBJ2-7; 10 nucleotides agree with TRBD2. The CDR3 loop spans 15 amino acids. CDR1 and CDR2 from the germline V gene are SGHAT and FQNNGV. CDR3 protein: CPSSPWTSGSYEQYF. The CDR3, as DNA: TGCCCCAGCAGCCCTTGGACTAGCGGTTCCTACGAGCAGTACTTC.

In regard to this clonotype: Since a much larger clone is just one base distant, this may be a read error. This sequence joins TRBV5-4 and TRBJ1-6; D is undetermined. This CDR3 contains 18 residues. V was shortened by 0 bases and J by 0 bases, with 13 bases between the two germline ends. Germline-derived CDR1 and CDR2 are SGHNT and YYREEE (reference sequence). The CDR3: CASSLGLMLNSYNSPLHF. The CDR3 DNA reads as TGTGCCAGCAGCTTGGGTCTAATGTTGAACTCCTATAATTCACCCCTCCACTTT.

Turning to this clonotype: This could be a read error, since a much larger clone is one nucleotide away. CDR3 residues: CASSPGQGASSEQFF. DNA for the CDR3: TGTGCCAGCAGTCCCGGACAGGGGGCCTCCAGTGAGCAGTTCTTC. V and J are TRBV12-3 or TRBV12-4 and TRBJ2-1, with 11 nucleotides matching TRBD1. J lost 9 bases, V lost 5 bases, and 9 bases had no gene match. The CDR3 is made up of 15 amino acids.

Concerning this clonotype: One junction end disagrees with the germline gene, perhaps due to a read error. CDR3 coding DNA: TGTAGTGCTAGAGATGATTTTACCGGACAGGGCTTCGGGGAGACCCAGTACTTC. Translation: CSARDDFTGQGFGETQYF. This chain connects TRBV20-1 to TRBJ2-5, with 8 bases matching TRBD1. This CDR3 is built from 18 residues. Germline loops: CDR1 DFQATT, CDR2 SNEGSKA (reference sequence).

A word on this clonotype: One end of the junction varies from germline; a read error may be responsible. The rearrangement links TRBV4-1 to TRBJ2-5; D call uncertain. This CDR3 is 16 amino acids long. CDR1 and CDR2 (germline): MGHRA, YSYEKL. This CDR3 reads CASSQAKRYSQGTQYF. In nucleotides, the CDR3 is TGCGCCAGCAGCCAAGCCAAGAGGTACAGCCAAGGGACCCAGTACTTC.

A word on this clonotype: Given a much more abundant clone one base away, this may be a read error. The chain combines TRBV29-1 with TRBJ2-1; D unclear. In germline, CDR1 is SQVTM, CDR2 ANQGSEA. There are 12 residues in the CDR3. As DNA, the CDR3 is TGCAGCGTTTATACGGCCTACAGTGAGCAGTTCTTC. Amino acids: CSVYTAYSEQFF.

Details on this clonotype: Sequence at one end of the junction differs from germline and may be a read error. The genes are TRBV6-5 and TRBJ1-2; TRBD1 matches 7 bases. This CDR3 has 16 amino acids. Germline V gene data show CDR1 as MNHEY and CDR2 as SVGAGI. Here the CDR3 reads CAISYPQQPTGIGYTF. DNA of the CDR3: TGTGCCATCAGTTACCCACAACAACCGACAGGGATAGGCTACACCTTC.

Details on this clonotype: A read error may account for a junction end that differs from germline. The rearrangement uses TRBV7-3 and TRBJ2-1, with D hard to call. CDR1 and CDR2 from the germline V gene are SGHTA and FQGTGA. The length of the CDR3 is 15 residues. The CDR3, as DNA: TGTGCCAGCAGATTAACAGCTCACCCGTCCAATGAGCAGTTCTTC. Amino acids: CASRLTAHPSNEQFF.

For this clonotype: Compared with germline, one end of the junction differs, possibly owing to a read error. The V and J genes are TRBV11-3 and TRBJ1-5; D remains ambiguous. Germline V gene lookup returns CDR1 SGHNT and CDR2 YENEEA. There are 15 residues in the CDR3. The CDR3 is CASSFSHGCNQPQHF. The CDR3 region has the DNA TGTGCCAGCAGCTTTTCACATGGGTGCAATCAGCCCCAGCATTTC.

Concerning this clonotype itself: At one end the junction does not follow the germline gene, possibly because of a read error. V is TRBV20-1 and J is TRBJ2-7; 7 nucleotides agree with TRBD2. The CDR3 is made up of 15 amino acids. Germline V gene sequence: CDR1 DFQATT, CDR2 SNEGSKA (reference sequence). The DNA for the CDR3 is TGCAGTGCTAGGGAGATCAGCGGGAACACCTACCAGCAGTGCTTC. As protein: CSAREISGNTYQQCF.

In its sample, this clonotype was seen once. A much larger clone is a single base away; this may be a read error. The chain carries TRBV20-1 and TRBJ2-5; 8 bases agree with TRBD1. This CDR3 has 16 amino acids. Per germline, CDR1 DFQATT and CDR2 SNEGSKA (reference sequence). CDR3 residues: CSGIGRGRRGQETEYF. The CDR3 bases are TGCAGTGGGATTGGCAGGGGGCGTCGAGGGCAAGAGACCGAGTACTTC.

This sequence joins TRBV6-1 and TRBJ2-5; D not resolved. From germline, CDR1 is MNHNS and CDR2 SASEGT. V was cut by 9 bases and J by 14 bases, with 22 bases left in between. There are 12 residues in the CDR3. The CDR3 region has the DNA TGTGCCAGTCACCTGAGAGGCGTGGTCCAATACTTC. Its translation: CASHLRGVVQYF.

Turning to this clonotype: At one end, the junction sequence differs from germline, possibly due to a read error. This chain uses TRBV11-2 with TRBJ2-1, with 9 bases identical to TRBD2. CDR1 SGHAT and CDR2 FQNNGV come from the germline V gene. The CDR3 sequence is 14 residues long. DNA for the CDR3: TGTGTCAGCAGCTTATTGCTAGCGGGGAATGGGCAGTTCTTC. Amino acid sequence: CVSSLLLAGNGQFF.

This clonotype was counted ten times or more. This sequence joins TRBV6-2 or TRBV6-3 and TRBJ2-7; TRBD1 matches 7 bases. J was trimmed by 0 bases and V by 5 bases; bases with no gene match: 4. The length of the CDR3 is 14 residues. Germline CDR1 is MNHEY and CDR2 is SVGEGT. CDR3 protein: CASSGQATSYEQYF. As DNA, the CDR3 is TGTGCCAGCAGTGGACAGGCCACCTCCTACGAGCAGTACTTC.

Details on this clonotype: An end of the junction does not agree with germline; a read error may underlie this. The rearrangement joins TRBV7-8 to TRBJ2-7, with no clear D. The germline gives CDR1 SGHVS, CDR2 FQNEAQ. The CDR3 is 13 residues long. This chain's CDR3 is CASSLASNYEQYF. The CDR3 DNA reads TGTGCCAGTAGCTTAGCATCCAACTACGAGCAGTACTTC. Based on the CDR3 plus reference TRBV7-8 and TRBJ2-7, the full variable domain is GAGVSQSPRYKVAKRGQDVALRCDPISGHVSLFWYQQALGQGPEFLTYFQNEAQLDKSGLPSDRFFAERPEGSVSTLKIQRTQQEDSAVYLCASSLASNYEQYFGPGTRLTVT.